This T cell receptor (beta chain) was sequenced during a study of blood T cells in healthy people across ages. Then a second PCR, running about 6 to 12 cycles, was carried out with a sample-barcoded 5' primer and a J-beta primer mix. Samples each returned at least 3 million CDR3-containing paired-end reads. Each CDR3 protein is one row after TCRdb ran MiXCR on the 5' RACE reads. This sample has fewer than 2 million distinct CDR3 sequences; 35% to 50% occur once, and the top ten carry 23%. In germline, CDR1 is MNHNS, CDR2 SASEGT. The CDR3 totals 15 residues. V shed 2 bases and J 3 bases; nucleotides not matched to a gene: 7.

Specimen: blood. J is TRBJ2-7 and V is TRBV6-1; 7 nucleotides agree with TRBD1. The origin of this receptor is a human donor in good health. The CDR3 sequence is CASSEIGTEDYEQYF. As DNA, the CDR3 is TGTGCCAGCAGTGAAATTGGGACAGAGGACTACGAGCAGTACTTC.